This T cell receptor beta chain originates from a study of glioma-infiltrating T cells. Study-wide background: Target coverage was about 4- to 11-fold for 950,000 to 1,000,000 blood T cells.

The iRepertoire nested amplicon-rescue multiplex PCR amplified TCR alpha and beta CDR3s from RNA. One-step reverse transcription and amplification started from approximately 100-400 ng of tissue mRNA or PBMC total RNA. TCRdb reprocessed the multiplex PCR reads via MiXCR and lists one record per CDR3 protein. Among 400,000 or so distinct CDR3 sequences listed, 41% were seen once. This clonotype came up a few times. Antigen unknown. Trimming took off 4 bases at V and 1 base at J, with 12 bases between the two ends. Germline V gene sequence: CDR1 MNHEY, CDR2 SVGEGT. This CDR3 has 15 amino acids. The study, taken as a whole, reports: Non-neoplastic patients had below-expected tissue-blood divergence, while all gliomas exceeded expectation.

Material for sequencing was glioma tissue, nonneoplastic brain tissue, or PBMCs (not recorded which). The TCR sequence derives from a human donor with low-grade glioma or glioblastoma, undergoing nonglioma brain surgery, or in good health (not recorded which). The chain carries TRBV6-2 or TRBV6-3 and TRBJ2-3; TRBD1 might be the D (6 bases). The CDR3 DNA reads as TGTGCCAGCAGTTTTTGGGCAGGGGGCACAGATACGCAGTATTTT. This encodes CASSFWAGGTDTQYF.